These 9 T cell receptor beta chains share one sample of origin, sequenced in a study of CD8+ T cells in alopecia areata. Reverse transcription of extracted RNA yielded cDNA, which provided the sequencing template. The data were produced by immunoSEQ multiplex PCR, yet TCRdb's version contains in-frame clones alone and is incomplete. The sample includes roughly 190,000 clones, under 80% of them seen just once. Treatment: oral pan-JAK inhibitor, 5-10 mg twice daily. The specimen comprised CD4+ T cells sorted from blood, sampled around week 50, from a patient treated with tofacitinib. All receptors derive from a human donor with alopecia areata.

CDR3 DNA: TGTGCCAGCAGTCCTGGGACAGGGGTCGTCAACACCTTC. This translates into CASSPGTGVVNTF. J is TRBJ1-2 and V is TRBV6-5; 10 bases are shared with TRBD1. J was trimmed by 12 bases and V by 5 bases; bases with no gene match: 9. The CDR3 spans 13 residues. CDR1 and CDR2 from the germline V gene are MNHEY and SVGAGI.

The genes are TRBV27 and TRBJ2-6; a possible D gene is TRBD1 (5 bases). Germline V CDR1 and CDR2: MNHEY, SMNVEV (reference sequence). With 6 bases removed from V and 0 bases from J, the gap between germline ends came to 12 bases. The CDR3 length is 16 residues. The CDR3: CASRRTGPSGANVLTF. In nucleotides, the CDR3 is TGTGCCAGCAGAAGAACAGGACCCTCTGGGGCCAACGTCCTGACTTTC.

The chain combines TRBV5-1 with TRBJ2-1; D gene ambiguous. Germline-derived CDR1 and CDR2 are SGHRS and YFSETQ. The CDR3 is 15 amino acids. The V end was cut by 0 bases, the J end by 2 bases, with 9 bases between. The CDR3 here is CASSLDVVTYNEQFF. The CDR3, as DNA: TGCGCCAGCAGCTTGGACGTAGTAACCTACAATGAGCAGTTCTTC.

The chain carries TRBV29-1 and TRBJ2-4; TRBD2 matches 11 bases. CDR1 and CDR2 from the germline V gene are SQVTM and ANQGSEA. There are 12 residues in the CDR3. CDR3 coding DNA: TGCACCGCGTCCGGGACTAGCGGAATTCAGTACTTC. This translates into CTASGTSGIQYF.

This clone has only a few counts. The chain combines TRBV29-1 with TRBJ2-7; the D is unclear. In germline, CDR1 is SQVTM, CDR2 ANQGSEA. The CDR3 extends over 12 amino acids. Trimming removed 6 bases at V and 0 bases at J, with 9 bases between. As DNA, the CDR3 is TGCAGCGTCGGCCCGAGCTCCTACGAGCAGTACTTC. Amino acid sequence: CSVGPSSYEQYF.

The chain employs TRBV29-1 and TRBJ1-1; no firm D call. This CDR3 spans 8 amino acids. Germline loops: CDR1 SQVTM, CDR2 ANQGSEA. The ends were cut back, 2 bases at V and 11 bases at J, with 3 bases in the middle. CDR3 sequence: CSVEMAFF. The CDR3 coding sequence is TGCAGCGTTGAAATGGCTTTCTTT.

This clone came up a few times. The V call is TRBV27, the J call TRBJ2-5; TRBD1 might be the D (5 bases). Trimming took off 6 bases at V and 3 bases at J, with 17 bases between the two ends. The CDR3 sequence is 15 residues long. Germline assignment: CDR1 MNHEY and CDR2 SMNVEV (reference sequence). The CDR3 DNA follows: TGTGCCAGCAGCACAACAGGCCTTAGGAAAGAGACCCAGTACTTC. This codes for CASSTTGLRKETQYF.

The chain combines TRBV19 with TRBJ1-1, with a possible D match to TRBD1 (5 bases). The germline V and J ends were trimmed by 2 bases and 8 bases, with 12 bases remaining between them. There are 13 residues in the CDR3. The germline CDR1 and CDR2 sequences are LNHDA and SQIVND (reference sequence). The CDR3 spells CASSITGDREAFF. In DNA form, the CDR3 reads TGTGCCAGTAGTATAACTGGGGACCGAGAAGCTTTCTTT.

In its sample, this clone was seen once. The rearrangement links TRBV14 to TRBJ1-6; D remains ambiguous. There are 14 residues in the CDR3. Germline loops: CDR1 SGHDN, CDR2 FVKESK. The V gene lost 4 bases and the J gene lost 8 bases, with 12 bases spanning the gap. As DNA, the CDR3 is TGTGCCAGCAGCCTAAACACCTGGGATTCACCCCTCCACTTT. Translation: CASSLNTWDSPLHF.